The 15 T cell receptor beta chains presented below share a single source sample, sequenced in a study of blood T cell repertoires in COVID-19 (dated by TCRdb to 2018 to 2021). Preparation of the library involved the immunoSEQ multiplex PCR assay. What TCRdb holds here is the immuneACCESS table cut down to in-frame rearrangements. Part of the clones is not present; checked against another copy, under half of the missing clones reflect an unresolved V gene, and the others are unexplained. Recorded for this sample are approximately 230,000 clones; under 90% of them occurred a single time. Just under 20% of the sample is taken by the ten largest. The sample consisted of peripheral blood. The receptors come from a man between 25 and 39 years old with active or convalescent COVID-19.

In regard to this clone: At the DNA level, this CDR3 is encoded by other sequences in the same sample as well. J is TRBJ1-5 and V is TRBV18, with TRBD1 as a possible D gene (6 bases). The germline V gene has CDR1 KGHSH and CDR2 LQKENI. The ends were cut back, 2 bases at V and 5 bases at J, with 7 bases in the middle. The CDR3 runs to 13 residues. The CDR3 is CASSPGGDQPQHF. DNA for the CDR3: TGTGCCAGCTCACCAGGGGGCGATCAGCCCCAGCATTTT.

The DNA of the CDR3 is TGTGCCAGCAGTTTTATCGTTGGGCAAACGGGAACCTTC. This gives the protein CASSFIVGQTGTF. The gene calls are TRBV28 and TRBJ1-2; D is undetermined. There are 13 residues in the CDR3. Germline CDR1 and CDR2: MDHEN and SYDVKM. Trimming took 3 bases from V and 14 from J, leaving 19 bases between them.

The chain couples TRBV7-6 to TRBJ1-2; D unclear. The germline gives CDR1 SGHVS, CDR2 FNYEAQ. This CDR3 comprises 11 residues. V shed 3 bases and J shed 10 bases, with 9 bases lying between them. The chain's CDR3 is CASSFGYDYTF. In DNA, the CDR3 is TGTGCCAGCAGCTTCGGTTACGACTACACCTTC.

V is TRBV19 and J is TRBJ2-2; no firm D call. This CDR3 is built from 14 residues. CDR1 LNHDA and CDR2 SQIVND come from the germline V gene (reference sequence). V was shortened by 5 bases and J by 10 bases, with 17 bases between the two germline ends. The CDR3 loop is CASSPTTTFVELFF. The CDR3 region has the DNA TGTGCCAGTAGTCCCACTACTACTTTTGTGGAGCTGTTTTTT. The full variable domain, with the rest looked up from reference TRBV19 and TRBJ2-2, is DGGITQSPKYLFRKEGQNVTLSCEQNLNHDAMYWYRQDPGQGLRLIYYSQIVNDFQKGDIAEGYSVSREKKESFPLTVTSAQKNPTAFYLCASSPTTTFVELFFGEGSRLTVL.

The V gene is TRBV15, the J gene TRBJ1-6; the D gene is possibly TRBD1 (6 bases). From germline, CDR1 is LNHNV and CDR2 YYDKDF (reference sequence). The CDR3 loop spans 16 amino acids. The germline V and J ends were trimmed by 5 bases and 5 bases, with 16 bases remaining between them. The CDR3 coding sequence is TGTGCCACCAGCGGCGCAACAGGGACTAATAATTCACCCCTCCACTTT. Translated, it gives CATSGATGTNNSPLHF.

The gene calls are TRBV11-2 and TRBJ2-2; D not resolved. Germline V CDR1 and CDR2: SGHAT, FQNNGV. This CDR3 contains 12 residues. V lost 4 bases and J lost 5, with 5 bases in between. The CDR3 is CASSSRTGELFF. The DNA of the CDR3 is TGTGCCAGCAGCTCGAGGACCGGGGAGCTGTTTTTT.

The genes are TRBV7-2 and TRBJ1-4, with D perhaps TRBD1 (5 bases). Germline V gives CDR1 SGHTA, CDR2 FQGNSA. Trimming took 6 bases from V and 7 from J, leaving 12 bases between them. This CDR3 region has 13 residues. DNA of the CDR3: TGTGCCAGCAGACCGCCAGGGTCTGAAAAACTGTTTTTT. Amino acid sequence: CASRPPGSEKLFF.

J is TRBJ1-2 and V is TRBV28; 8 bases fit TRBD1. Germline assignment: CDR1 MDHEN and CDR2 SYDVKM. V lost 5 bases and J lost 4; bases outside the gene matches: 6. CDR3 length: 14 residues. The CDR3 sequence: CASSNLDRGYGYTF. The CDR3 bases are TGTGCCAGCAGTAACCTCGACAGGGGCTATGGCTACACCTTC.

This chain uses TRBV29-1 with TRBJ2-5, with a tentative D call TRBD2 (5 bases). This CDR3 comprises 13 residues. Looked up from germline, CDR1 is SQVTM and CDR2 is ANQGSEA. The CDR3 loop is CGAFGSGRETQYF. The CDR3 DNA reads as TGCGGAGCGTTTGGTTCGGGGAGAGAGACCCAGTACTTC.

The V call is TRBV5-4, the J call TRBJ2-5, with a weak D call TRBD2 (6 bases). This CDR3 is 15 amino acids long. CDR1 SGHNT and CDR2 YYREEE come from the germline V gene (reference sequence). Trimming removed 4 bases from V and 1 base from J, with 14 bases in between. CDR3 in amino acids: CASSRGGASQETQYF. Here the CDR3 DNA reads TGTGCCAGCAGCAGGGGAGGAGCCAGCCAAGAGACCCAGTACTTC.

J is TRBJ1-6 and V is TRBV9, with a tentative D call TRBD1 (6 bases). CDR1 is SGDLS and CDR2 is YYNGEE in the germline V gene. Trimming shortened V by 3 bases and J by 6 bases, and 19 bases separated the two germline ends. The CDR3 consists of 17 residues. The CDR3 DNA reads as TGTGCCAGCAGCGCCCGCGGGGGGCTGCGGGGTAATTCACCCCTCCACTTT. Protein product: CASSARGGLRGNSPLHF.

The V call is TRBV10-3, the J call TRBJ1-1, with TRBD1 as a possible D gene (5 bases). CDR1 and CDR2 from the germline V gene are ENHRY and SYGVKD. The CDR3 is made up of 13 amino acids. V dropped 6 bases and J dropped 2 bases, with 10 bases sitting between them. CDR3 residues: CAISPQGNTEAFF. The CDR3 nucleotides are TGTGCCATCAGCCCCCAGGGTAACACTGAAGCTTTCTTT.

The gene calls are TRBV15 and TRBJ2-1, with 8 bases fitting TRBD2. The CDR3 is made up of 15 amino acids. Germline V gene data show CDR1 as LNHNV and CDR2 as YYDKDF (reference sequence). V lost 0 bases, J lost 8 bases, and 6 bases stayed unmatched. The CDR3: CATSRDRTSRHEQFF. The CDR3 coding sequence is TGTGCCACCAGCAGAGACCGGACTAGCCGGCATGAGCAGTTCTTC.

This rearrangement joins TRBV4-3 to TRBJ1-2; D gene ambiguous. Trimming cost V 0 bases and J 5 bases, with 10 bases left between them. CDR1 LGHNA and CDR2 YSLEER come from the germline V gene. This CDR3 comprises 14 residues. CDR3 amino acids: CASSQDRNSYGYTF. The CDR3 DNA reads as TGCGCCAGCAGCCAAGATCGAAATAGTTATGGCTACACCTTC.

In its sample, this clone was seen a few times. This chain uses TRBV11-2 with TRBJ2-5; 8 bases line up with TRBD1. From germline, CDR1 is SGHAT and CDR2 FQNNGV. V gave up 4 bases and J gave up 1 base; unmatched junction bases: 5. This CDR3 contains 15 residues. The CDR3 DNA reads TGTGCCAGCAGCTATACTCAGGGGGCCCAAGAGACCCAGTACTTC. Amino acid sequence: CASSYTQGAQETQYF.